This is a list of T cell receptor beta chains from one sample in a study of shared clonotypes between healthy human individuals. The method was immunoSEQ multiplex PCR; TCRdb's version includes in-frame clones alone and lacks a portion of them. The data hold approximately 500,000 clones, with about 95% observed a single time. Input material: naive CD4+ T cells sorted from blood. These receptors were obtained from a woman younger than 45 in good health. Each CDR3 is given with its conserved first and last residue. The order of the fields is J gene, D gene, V gene, CDR3 DNA, CDR3 protein. A D gene is named only where the DNA matches it firmly.

J: TRBJ2-7
D: -
V: TRBV9
DNA: TGTGCCAGCAGCGTAGGCCCAGAAGGAGGCGAGCAGTACTTC
CDR3: CASSVGPEGGEQYF

J: TRBJ1-4
D: -
V: TRBV5-5
DNA: TGTGCCAGCAGCTTGGGGGCCTTTAATGAAAAACTGTTTTTT
CDR3: CASSLGAFNEKLFF

J: TRBJ2-6
D: -
V: TRBV28
DNA: TGTGCCAGCAGCTCCTTCACGAGCTCTGGGGCCAACGTCCTGACTTTC
CDR3: CASSSFTSSGANVLTF

J: TRBJ1-2
D: -
V: TRBV27
DNA: TGTGCCAGCAGTTTAAACGGTGTAGGGGAGGGCTATGGCTACACCTTC
CDR3: CASSLNGVGEGYGYTF

J: TRBJ2-3
D: -
V: TRBV2
DNA: TGTGCCAGCAGTAACACAGATACGCAGTATTTT
CDR3: CASSNTDTQYF

J: TRBJ2-1
D: -
V: TRBV18
DNA: TGTGCCAGCTCACCATGGGCTAGCGGGACAGGGTCCTACAATGAGCAGTTCTTC
CDR3: CASSPWASGTGSYNEQFF

J: TRBJ2-7
D: -
V: TRBV29-1
DNA: TGCAGCGTTGAAAAGGGTGGTAAGCCCTACGAGCAGTACTTC
CDR3: CSVEKGGKPYEQYF

J: TRBJ1-1
D: -
V: TRBV21-1
DNA: TGTGCCAGCAGCAAACCGGACAGGGTAACTGAAGCTTTCTTT
CDR3: CASSKPDRVTEAFF

J: TRBJ2-7
D: -
V: TRBV2
DNA: TGTGCCAGCAGTATGACAGCCTACGAGCAGTACTTC
CDR3: CASSMTAYEQYF

J: TRBJ1-2
D: TRBD1
V: TRBV23-1
DNA: TGCGCCAGCAGTCAATCCGACAGGGGAGACTATGGCTACACCTTC
CDR3: CASSQSDRGDYGYTF

J: TRBJ1-1
D: -
V: TRBV7-9
DNA: TGTGCCAGCAGCTGGGGGGTTGCTATGAACACTGAAGCTTTCTTT
CDR3: CASSWGVAMNTEAFF

J: TRBJ2-2
D: -
V: TRBV5-1
DNA: TGCGCCAGCAGCCCGACCGGCGAACTGTTCAGGACCGGGGAGCTGTTTTTT
CDR3: CASSPTGELFRTGELFF

J: TRBJ2-5
D: -
V: TRBV23-1
DNA: TGCGCCAGCAGTCAATTCGACCGTGTTAGTAAAGAGACCCAGTACTTC
CDR3: CASSQFDRVSKETQYF

J: TRBJ1-4
D: TRBD1
V: TRBV15
DNA: TGTGCCACCAGCAGAGAACCCAGGGGGATAACTAATGAAAAACTGTTTTTT
CDR3: CATSREPRGITNEKLFF